This TCR beta chain was documented in a study of T-cell reconstitution after alpha-beta-depleted transplantation in children. V gave up 5 bases and J gave up 5 bases, with 18 bases separating them. Germline values: CDR1 SGHAT, CDR2 FQNNGV. This CDR3 contains 16 residues. General study results and limits: Several hundred expanded graft clones reportedly were the source of alpha-beta T cells about two months after transplant. Surviving recipient T cells and thymic progenitors underlay high day-60 TCRbeta diversity in some patients. By one year post-transplant, T-cell counts and diversity largely arose from T cells that were newly produced.

With respect to this clonotype: Its matching antigen is unknown.

Researchers prepared the TCRbeta library using unique molecular identifiers, the study reports. TCRdb reanalysed the PCR reads using MiXCR and keeps one entry per CDR3 protein. Here the sample spans approximately 490,000 distinct CDR3 sequences, roughly a tenth being singletons. The receptor was derived from a child younger than 10 with inherited bone marrow failure, due to receive a stem cell transplant. The J gene is TRBJ2-2, the V gene TRBV11-2; D unresolved. The starting material was PBMCs, obtained before TCRalphabeta/CD19-depleted stem cell transplant. Written as DNA, the CDR3 is TGTGCCAGCAGCCCCCGGACCAGGCGTAGAACCGGGGAGCTGTTTTTT. Amino acids: CASSPRTRRRTGELFF.